This TCR beta chain was observed in a study of blood T cell repertoires in COVID-19. In the authors' workflow: Nucleated cell counts were estimated from reference gene primer amplification. Clones were read by immunoSEQ multiplex PCR, and TCRdb kept only the in-frame ones, dropping some. D and trimming come from the DNA, and the V and J calls and clone size come from that table. The data hold fewer than 90,000 clones, with around 84% observed a single time. The CDR3 contains 14 residues. V lost 4 bases and J lost 6; bases outside the gene matches: 5. Germline lookup yields CDR1 MDHEN and CDR2 SYDVKM. The sample comprised peripheral blood. The chain uses TRBV28 and TRBJ1-5; 8 nucleotides align to TRBD1. The sequence came from a human donor in a cohort sampled during active COVID-19. The CDR3 DNA reads TGTGCCAGCAGTTACGACAGGGGAAGTCAGCCCCAGCATTTT. This codes for CASSYDRGSQPQHF. Combining the CDR3 with reference TRBV28 and TRBJ1-5 gives the whole variable domain DVKVTQSSRYLVKRTGEKVFLECVQDMDHENMFWYRQDPGLGLRLIYFSYDVKMKEKGDIPEGYSVSREKKERFSLILESASTNQTSMYLCASSYDRGSQPQHFGDGTRLSIL.